These T cell receptor beta chains were read from a single sample in a study of blood T cell repertoires in COVID-19. Profiled with immunoSEQ multiplex PCR; TCRdb holds only in-frame clones, not every one. Among 98,000 or so clones listed, roughly four fifths were seen once. Sequencing input: peripheral blood. These receptors were obtained from a woman older than 75 with active or convalescent COVID-19. The CDR3 runs from the conserved cysteine through the conserved F or W. A D gene is named only where the DNA matches it firmly. Clone size is given for some rows only: seen once, a few or many times, or a class if the clone is expanded.

CDR3aa | CDR3nt | d_gene | v_gene | abundance | j_gene
CASSTGGQGNTGELFF | TGCGCCAGCAGCACGGGGGGACAGGGTAACACCGGGGAGCTGTTTTTT | TRBD1 | TRBV5-1 | . | TRBJ2-2
CAMAVGGSSYEQYF | TGTGCCATGGCCGTTGGGGGGAGCTCCTACGAGCAGTACTTC | . | TRBV10-3 | . | TRBJ2-7
CAISEPMTSGASTDTQYF | TGTGCCATCAGTGAGCCTATGACTAGCGGGGCTAGCACAGATACGCAGTATTTT | TRBD2 | TRBV10-3 | . | TRBJ2-3
CASSLTGATEAFF | TGTGCCAGCTCACTGACAGGGGCAACTGAAGCTTTCTTT | TRBD1 | TRBV18 | . | TRBJ1-1
CASSVDGVGGYTF | TGTGCCAGCAGCGTAGACGGGGTAGGAGGCTACACCTTC | . | TRBV9 | . | TRBJ1-2
CASSITRQMDTEAFF | TGTGCCAGTAGTATAACTCGACAGATGGACACTGAAGCTTTCTTT | . | TRBV19 | . | TRBJ1-1
CASSLGWGQDYNQPQHF | TGTGCCAGCAGTTTAGGCTGGGGACAGGACTACAATCAGCCCCAGCATTTT | TRBD1 | TRBV28 | . | TRBJ1-5
CASSFLRDTEAFF | TGTGCCAGCAGTTTTCTCCGGGACACTGAAGCTTTCTTT | . | TRBV12-3/TRBV12-4 | . | TRBJ1-1
CASSVAGQGGAFF | TGTGCCAGCAGCGTAGCGGGGCAGGGAGGCGCTTTCTTT | . | TRBV9 | . | TRBJ1-1
CATSDLGTGGGYTF | TGTGCCACCAGTGATTTGGGGACAGGGGGCGGCTACACCTTC | TRBD1 | TRBV24-1 | . | TRBJ1-2
CASSPTLTEFYGYTF | TGTGCCAGCAGCCCCACCTTGACAGAATTCTATGGCTACACCTTC | . | TRBV4-2 | . | TRBJ1-2
CASTGQGAGNTEAFF | TGCGCCAGCACTGGACAGGGGGCAGGGAACACTGAAGCTTTCTTT | TRBD1 | TRBV10-2 | few | TRBJ1-1
CASSQLSGGGRVGNQPQHF | TGCGCCAGCAGCCAACTCTCTGGAGGCGGGAGGGTAGGTAATCAGCCCCAGCATTTT | . | TRBV4-1 | . | TRBJ1-5
CASSSGQGDTEAFF | TGTGCCAGCAGCTCGGGACAGGGGGACACTGAAGCTTTCTTT | TRBD1 | TRBV7-9 | . | TRBJ1-1
CASSFQQNTVLGYTF | TGTGCCAGCAGTTTTCAACAAAACACAGTACTCGGCTACACCTTC | . | TRBV28 | . | TRBJ1-2
CAWSIGTGGYEQYF | TGTGCCTGGAGCATCGGGACAGGGGGCTACGAGCAGTACTTC | TRBD1 | TRBV30 | . | TRBJ2-7
CASSPGQGGTEAFF | TGTGCCAGCAGCCCGGGACAGGGGGGGACTGAAGCTTTCTTT | TRBD1 | TRBV7-9 | few | TRBJ1-1
CASSPWGGNSNQPQHF | TGCGCCAGCAGCCCCTGGGGGGGGAATAGCAATCAGCCCCAGCATTTT | . | TRBV4-3 | once | TRBJ1-5
CAWSFRTNTEAFF | TGTGCCTGGAGTTTCCGCACAAACACTGAAGCTTTCTTT | . | TRBV30 | once | TRBJ1-1
CASRATGATYNSPLHF | TGTGCCAGCAGAGCCACAGGGGCAACCTATAATTCACCCCTCCACTTT | TRBD1 | TRBV2 | . | TRBJ1-6
CASSPTGQGDHGYTF | TGTGCCAGCAGCCCTACGGGACAGGGAGACCATGGCTACACCTTC | TRBD1 | TRBV5-8 | . | TRBJ1-2
CASSLSGGGNTIYF | TGTGCCAGCAGCTTGTCAGGGGGTGGAAACACCATATATTTT | TRBD1 | TRBV5-4 | few | TRBJ1-3
CASSYGGRAGEKLFF | TGTGCCAGCAGTTACGGGGGCAGGGCCGGTGAAAAACTGTTTTTT | . | TRBV6-5 | . | TRBJ1-4
CATSSGVEGEGGYTF | TGTGCCACCAGCAGTGGAGTCGAGGGGGAAGGTGGCTACACCTTC | . | TRBV15 | . | TRBJ1-2
CASSTPRSIGETQYF | TGTGCCAGCAGTACCCCGAGGTCAATTGGCGAGACCCAGTACTTC | . | TRBV6-6 | . | TRBJ2-5
CSAYAWDTQYF | TGCAGTGCCTACGCGTGGGATACGCAGTATTTT | . | TRBV20-1 | . | TRBJ2-3
CASSYPGGYGELFF | TGTGCCAGCAGTTACCCCGGCGGGTACGGGGAGCTGTTTTTT | . | TRBV6-2/TRBV6-3 | once | TRBJ2-2
CASSPTSDRRSGANVLTF | TGTGCCAGCTCACCCACTTCGGACAGACGCTCTGGGGCCAACGTCCTGACTTTC | . | TRBV18 | . | TRBJ2-6
CASSIVGDREKLFF | TGTGCCAGTAGTATAGTTGGGGACAGAGAAAAACTGTTTTTT | TRBD1 | TRBV19 | once | TRBJ1-4
CASSPGQNTEAFF | TGTGCCAGCTCACCGGGGCAAAACACTGAAGCTTTCTTT | . | TRBV18 | few | TRBJ1-1
CASSSRLTGELFF | TGTGCCAGCAGCTCACGACTCACCGGGGAGCTGTTTTTT | . | TRBV11-3 | . | TRBJ2-2
CASRAGGTEAFF | TGTGCCAGCAGGGCAGGGGGCACTGAAGCTTTCTTT | TRBD1 | TRBV13 | few | TRBJ1-1
CASSLEGLLTGELFF | TGCGCCAGCAGCTTGGAGGGACTGCTAACCGGGGAGCTGTTTTTT | . | TRBV5-1 | . | TRBJ2-2
CASSARTSGKSSYEQYF | TGTGCCAGCAGCGCACGGACTAGCGGAAAGAGCTCCTACGAGCAGTACTTC | TRBD2 | TRBV13 | few | TRBJ2-7
CASSPMSGRANYNEQFF | TGTGCCAGCAGCCCCATGAGCGGGCGAGCTAACTACAATGAGCAGTTCTTC | . | TRBV28 | . | TRBJ2-1
CASSWQGTQETQYF | TGCGCCAGCAGCTGGCAGGGGACCCAAGAGACCCAGTACTTC | . | TRBV5-1 | . | TRBJ2-5
CSASKGDKRFF | TGCAGTGCTAGTAAGGGGGATAAGCGGTTCTTC | . | TRBV20-1 | . | TRBJ2-1
CASSRGDRDGETQYF | TGTGCCAGCAGCCGGGGCGACAGGGATGGCGAGACCCAGTACTTC | TRBD1 | TRBV7-2 | . | TRBJ2-5
CASSPRRRGGYEQYF | TGTGCCAGCAGTCCCCGTCGGAGGGGAGGGTACGAGCAGTACTTC | TRBD2 | TRBV27 | . | TRBJ2-7
CASSSGTGFSGYTF | TGTGCCAGCAGTTCCGGGACAGGGTTCTCTGGCTACACCTTC | TRBD1 | TRBV6-5 | . | TRBJ1-2
CASSPETGGAFF | TGTGCCAGCTCACCCGAAACCGGGGGAGCTTTCTTT | . | TRBV18 | . | TRBJ1-1
CASGRLRSGSNQPQHF | TGTGCCAGCGGCCGGCTACGGTCGGGTTCCAATCAGCCCCAGCATTTT | . | TRBV28 | . | TRBJ1-5
CASSQFPGGGYEQYF | TGTGCCAGCAGCCAATTCCCGGGGGGTGGCTACGAGCAGTACTTC | TRBD2 | TRBV4-2 | . | TRBJ2-7
CASSWTGQGNYGYTF | TGCGCCAGCAGCTGGACCGGACAGGGGAACTATGGCTACACCTTC | TRBD1 | TRBV5-1 | few | TRBJ1-2
CATLEGSSNQPQHF | TGTGCCACCCTGGAGGGCTCAAGCAATCAGCCCCAGCATTTT | . | TRBV28 | . | TRBJ1-5
CASSPPQGSYEQYF | TGTGCCAGCTCACCACCACAGGGTTCCTACGAGCAGTACTTC | . | TRBV18 | . | TRBJ2-7
CASSVEGTAFSGANVLTF | TGTGCCAGCAGCGTAGAGGGGACAGCATTTTCTGGGGCCAACGTCCTGACTTTC | TRBD1 | TRBV9 | . | TRBJ2-6
CASSRRQSGDTEAFF | TGCGCCAGCAGCCGCCGACAGTCGGGGGACACTGAAGCTTTCTTT | . | TRBV4-1 | . | TRBJ1-1
CASSREEVPYGYTF | TGTGCCAGCAGTCGGGAAGAGGTCCCATATGGCTACACCTTC | . | TRBV9 | . | TRBJ1-2
CSVGLAGGQETQYF | TGCAGCGTTGGGCTAGCGGGAGGGCAAGAGACCCAGTACTTC | TRBD2 | TRBV29-1 | . | TRBJ2-5
CASSPSRGIGDEQFF | TGTGCCAGCAGTCCCTCGAGGGGGATAGGGGATGAGCAGTTCTTC | . | TRBV28 | . | TRBJ2-1
CASSIRGTGNTEAFF | TGTGCCAGTAGTATTAGGGGGACAGGGAACACTGAAGCTTTCTTT | TRBD1 | TRBV19 | . | TRBJ1-1
CASSHRDRDLGELFF | TGTGCCAGCAGCCACCGGGACAGGGACCTCGGGGAGCTGTTTTTT | TRBD1 | TRBV27 | . | TRBJ2-2
CASTPLMAGAGQPQHF | TGTGCCAGCACTCCCTTGATGGCAGGGGCCGGCCAGCCCCAGCATTTT | . | TRBV28 | . | TRBJ1-5
CASSLSGTPTDTQYF | TGTGCCAGCAGTCTTAGCGGGACCCCTACAGATACGCAGTATTTT | TRBD2 | TRBV27 | . | TRBJ2-3
CASSWGQGWADTQYF | TGTGCCAGCAGCTGGGGACAGGGCTGGGCAGATACGCAGTATTTT | TRBD1 | TRBV7-8 | few | TRBJ2-3
CASSTERTGGSAQYF | TGTGCCAGCAGTACTGAACGGACAGGGGGCAGCGCGCAGTACTTC | TRBD1 | TRBV28 | few | TRBJ2-7